The clone carrying this T cell receptor (beta chain) was observed at least ten times. As yet, its antigen is unknown. The data derive from a study of identical twins. Carrying unique molecular identifiers, the cDNA also gained a universal primer site through template switching. MiXCR, applied by TCRdb to the 5' RACE reads, yields one record per CDR3 protein. The sample has around 140,000 distinct CDR3 sequences; around 3.6% are singletons. All of the donors were Caucasians in good health. Whole-study findings and limits: Conclusions leaned on cross-sectional statistical analysis and did not track the same donors over time. Twin-shared out-of-frame alpha sequences showed excess low generation probability.

The V gene's germline CDR1 is SGHRS and CDR2 YFSETQ. The CDR3 runs 15 residues. Trimming took 1 base from V and 1 from J, leaving 9 bases between them. The rearrangement joins TRBV5-1 to TRBJ1-3, with no clear D. The sequencing input was memory T cells sorted from blood. The receptor comes from a man aged 18 to 29 in good health. The CDR3 coding sequence is TGCGCCAGCAGCTTGAGTTGGGTTTCTGGAAACACCATATATTTT. Protein sequence: CASSLSWVSGNTIYF.